The 20 T cell receptor beta chains given below trace back to one sample, sequenced in a study of T cells expressing NK-cell markers. TCRdb re-called the 5' RACE reads, yielding one record per CDR3 amino acid sequence without DNA. This repertoire comprises hundreds of thousands of distinct CDR3 sequences; its ten largest clones make up about 7.1%. The sequenced sample was blood T cells: a sorted CD56 or NKG2C T cell subset, CD4+ or CD8+ T cells, or bulk PBMC T cells (not recorded which). These receptors all come from a woman aged 18 to 75 in good health.

The V gene is TRBV5-6, the J gene TRBJ2-5. CDR1 is SGHDT, CDR2 YYEEEE, per germline. There are 14 residues in the CDR3. The CDR3 reads CASRRWGQKETQYF.

The chain is built from TRBV24-1 and TRBJ2-2; checking the TCRdb D call of TRBD1 is not possible without DNA. The length of the CDR3 is 15 residues. CDR1 is KGHDR, CDR2 SFDVKD, per germline. This chain's CDR3 is CATSGAGINTGDLFF.

The chain employs TRBV12-3 or TRBV12-4 and TRBJ2-5; TCRdb calls TRBD2, which cannot be checked without DNA. The CDR3 has 11 amino acids. Here the CDR3 reads CASSLPPALSF.

This chain connects TRBV12-3 or TRBV12-4 to TRBJ2-7; TCRdb gives TRBD1 as the D gene, but with no DNA this cannot be confirmed. This CDR3 comprises 14 residues. The CDR3 here is CASSLQGATYEQYF.

The rearrangement joins TRBV29-1 to TRBJ1-4; TCRdb indicates TRBD1, and absent DNA this call remains unverified. CDR3 length equals 11 residues. Germline V gene data show CDR1 as SQVTM and CDR2 as ANQGSEA. CDR3 region: CSIRGGEKLFF.

The chain couples TRBV10-3 to TRBJ1-5; the TCRdb call, TRBD1, lacks DNA for checking. Germline V gene lookup returns CDR1 ENHRY and CDR2 SYGVKD. The length of the CDR3 is 13 residues. CDR3 amino acids: CAISGGVGQPQHF.

This CDR3 is CASSPLGTSGRRPEQFF. V gene TRBV25-1 combines with J gene TRBJ2-1; TCRdb's assignment of TRBD2 cannot be checked, as there is no DNA. Germline loops: CDR1 MGHDK, CDR2 SYGVNS. The CDR3 is 17 amino acids.

The J gene is TRBJ2-2, the V gene TRBV6-2 or TRBV6-3. The CDR3 contains 16 residues. The germline V gene encodes CDR1 MNHEY and CDR2 SVGEGT. The CDR3 is CASSYLFLLNTGELFF.

This clonotype ranks as medium-sized in terms of frequency. This sequence joins TRBV7-2 and TRBJ2-2; as DNA is missing, the TRBD2 call by TCRdb cannot be tested. Germline lookup yields CDR1 SGHTA and CDR2 FQGNSA. This CDR3 is built from 14 residues. Here the CDR3 reads CASSLGGPSGELFF.

The chain couples TRBV20-1 to TRBJ2-3; TCRdb proposes TRBD2, but this gene call is untestable without DNA. The CDR3 is 14 residues long. Germline CDR1 and CDR2: DFQATT and SNEGSKA (reference sequence). The CDR3 sequence is CSAPTSGVTDTQYF.

J is TRBJ2-2 and V is TRBV4-1. CDR3 size: 15 residues. The germline V gene has CDR1 MGHRA and CDR2 YSYEKL. The CDR3 sequence: CASSQDPVGTGELFF.

The chain is built from TRBV6-5 and TRBJ2-1; checking the TCRdb D call of TRBD2 is not possible without DNA. CDR1 is MNHEY, CDR2 SVGAGI, per germline. The length of the CDR3 is 15 residues. The CDR3 protein is CASSSTSGSRLEQFF.

This rearrangement joins TRBV15 to TRBJ2-1; TCRdb indicates TRBD1, and absent DNA this call remains unverified. This CDR3 is built from 15 residues. Per the germline V gene, CDR1 is LNHNV and CDR2 is YYDKDF (reference sequence). This CDR3 reads CATSRDSSGRPEQFF. Drawing the rest from reference TRBV15 and TRBJ2-1, the complete variable domain is DAMVIQNPRYQVTQFGKPVTLSCSQTLNHNVMYWYQQKSSQAPKLLFHYYDKDFNNEADTPDNFQSRRPNTSFCFLDIRSPGLGDTAMYLCATSRDSSGRPEQFFGPGTRLTVL.

The genes are TRBV7-3 and TRBJ2-2; TCRdb returns TRBD1, unconfirmable since there is no DNA. Germline CDR1 is SGHTA and CDR2 is FQGTGA. This CDR3 comprises 14 residues. The CDR3 protein is CASRDRANTGELFF.

The chain joins TRBV12-3 or TRBV12-4 to TRBJ1-1; TCRdb selects TRBD1, and the lack of DNA leaves this call unchecked. This CDR3 is built from 16 residues. The CDR3 is CASSFPRLGRGTEAFF.

The CDR3 spells CASSVGAASSYEQYF. This chain joins TRBV9 and TRBJ2-7. Germline CDR1 is SGDLS and CDR2 is YYNGEE. This CDR3 comprises 15 residues.

The chain has TRBV18 and TRBJ2-5. CDR1 KGHSH and CDR2 LQKENI come from the germline V gene. This CDR3 has 14 residues. The CDR3: CASSLGQRQETQYF.

V gene TRBV20-1 combines with J gene TRBJ1-1; absent DNA, TCRdb's TRBD1 call cannot be checked. This CDR3 is built from 15 residues. CDR1 DFQATT and CDR2 SNEGSKA come from the germline V gene (reference sequence). This CDR3 reads CSALSPGLGSTEAFF.

The chain couples TRBV28 to TRBJ2-3; the TRBD1 assignment by TCRdb is unverifiable without DNA. Per the germline V gene, CDR1 is MDHEN and CDR2 is SYDVKM. There are 15 residues in the CDR3. The CDR3 is CASSTAGQSTDTQYF.

V and J are TRBV6-1 and TRBJ1-2; there is no DNA to check the TCRdb D call of TRBD1. CDR1 and CDR2 from the germline V gene are MNHNS and SASEGT. The CDR3 has 15 residues. The CDR3 sequence: CASSESTTGSYGYTF.